This note documents a single T cell receptor (beta chain) sequence. Its antigen is not identified. Trimming removed 0 bases at V and 4 bases at J, with 6 bases between. CDR3 length: 13 amino acids. CDR1 is LGHNA, CDR2 YNFKEQ, per germline. TCRdb's table, derived via immunoSEQ multiplex PCR, lists solely in-frame clones and lacks some. The repertoire holds roughly 130,000 clones, 70% to 90% seen once, with approximately 7% in the top ten. The record originates from a study of radiotherapy plus CTLA-4 blockade in lung cancer. Overall study context: An objective response was seen in around a sixth of patients, and disease control in just over 30%.

The study's findings and limits: Dynamics of early blood T cell clones, together with interferon-beta, were reportedly the best predictors of response.

The chain employs TRBV4-2 and TRBJ2-5; maybe TRBD1 (5 bases). The input for sequencing was peripheral blood, taken from a patient treated with radiotherapy plus ipilimumab. This receptor was taken from a human donor with non-small cell lung cancer that progressed on radiotherapy plus ipilimumab. CDR3 loop: CASSQDGAETQYF. The CDR3 DNA reads TGTGCCAGCAGCCAAGATGGGGCAGAGACCCAGTACTTC.